This TCR beta chain was identified during a study of cytomegalovirus exposure and HLA in healthy donors. Overall study results and limits: Previously analyzed data showed that most TCR beta V segments were productive at a frequency of about 87% or about 30%.

With 8 bases clipped from V and 6 bases from J, the junction kept 8 bases outside the gene matches. Germline CDR1 and CDR2: WSHSY and SAAADI. This CDR3 is built from 13 residues. PCR used 60 Vbeta primers and 13 Jbeta primers. TCRdb's copy holds only in-frame clones and misses some; the assay was immunoSEQ multiplex PCR. The sample holds about 200,000 clones, roughly 80% seen once. Remarks on this clone: Its target is unknown.

Sequenced: PBMCs. The origin of this receptor is a man aged 35-49 years in good health and CMV-seronegative. This rearrangement joins TRBV10-2 to TRBJ2-7; 9 nucleotides match TRBD2. CDR3 in DNA: TGCGCCAGCTGGGCTAGCGGGAATCGCGAGCAGTACTTC. This sequence encodes CASWASGNREQYF.